Below are 25 T cell receptor beta chains sequenced from a single sample in a study of siplizumab effects on memory and regulatory T cells. Sequenced by immunoSEQ multiplex PCR; TCRdb stores in-frame clones only, minus some. This sample yields fewer than 130,000 clones, of which roughly 92% are seen a single time; 1% to 1.5% belongs to the top ten. Source material: CD4+ T cells sorted from blood. These TCRs come from a human donor in good health.

The chain employs TRBV11-2 and TRBJ2-1; 13 positions match TRBD2. The trim removed 4 bases at V and 9 bases at J, leaving 9 bases unmatched. The germline V gene has CDR1 SGHAT and CDR2 FQNNGV. The CDR3 contains 16 residues. CDR3 residues: CASSSPPGTSGAEQFF. The CDR3 nucleotides read TGTGCCAGCAGCTCGCCCCCGGGGACTAGCGGGGCTGAGCAGTTCTTC.

V and J are TRBV10-1 and TRBJ2-7; D perhaps matches TRBD1 (7 bases). Trimming shortened V by 3 bases and J by 5 bases, and 17 bases separated the two germline ends. CDR3 length: 15 amino acids. Germline CDR1 reads WNHNN; CDR2 reads SYGVQD (reference sequence). The CDR3 sequence is CASSEWGAGGHEQYF. Here the CDR3 DNA reads TGCGCCAGCAGTGAATGGGGGGCAGGGGGGCACGAGCAGTACTTC.

The chain is built from TRBV5-1 and TRBJ1-1, with 9 positions matching TRBD1. CDR1 is SGHRS, CDR2 YFSETQ, per germline. The CDR3 consists of 15 residues. Trimming took 1 base from V and 11 from J; bases not matched to a gene: 12. CDR3 region: CASSLRETRDRDAFF. In DNA form, the CDR3 reads TGCGCCAGCAGCTTGAGAGAGACCCGGGACAGGGACGCTTTCTTT. Full variable domain (missing parts from reference TRBV5-1 and TRBJ1-1): KAGVTQTPRYLIKTRGQQVTLSCSPISGHRSVSWYQQTPGQGLQFLFEYFSETQRNKGNFPGRFSGRQFSNSRSEMNVSTLELGDSALYLCASSLRETRDRDAFFGQGTRLTVV.

The chain couples TRBV2 to TRBJ2-3; TRBD2 might be the D (5 bases). V gave up 7 bases and J gave up 4 bases, with 15 bases separating them. The CDR3 is made up of 14 amino acids. Germline lookup yields CDR1 SNHLY and CDR2 FYNNEI. The CDR3 region has the DNA TGTGCCAGCAACACTAGGATTATTGCAGATACGCAGTATTTT. It yields the protein CASNTRIIADTQYF.

The CDR3 DNA is TGTGCCAGCAGTGACCCAGGACGGATTACGGAGGAGACCCAGTACTTC. Amino acids: CASSDPGRITEETQYF. V is TRBV2 and J is TRBJ2-5; D not resolved. The ends were cut back, 3 bases at V and 5 bases at J, with 19 bases in the middle. CDR3 size: 16 residues. Germline lookup yields CDR1 SNHLY and CDR2 FYNNEI.

This chain links TRBV6-5 with TRBJ1-2; TRBD1 agrees at 7 bases. Trimming took 5 bases from V and 4 from J; bases not matched to a gene: 10. Germline V gene sequence: CDR1 MNHEY, CDR2 SVGAGI. This CDR3 comprises 15 residues. CDR3 sequence reads: CASSATGSQGYGYTF. The CDR3 nucleotides read TGTGCCAGCAGTGCGACAGGGTCTCAAGGCTATGGCTACACCTTC.

The V call is TRBV10-3, the J call TRBJ2-7, with TRBD2 matching over 10 bases. The length of the CDR3 is 14 residues. Trimming cost V 4 bases and J 5 bases; bases outside gene matches: 5. The germline V gene encodes CDR1 ENHRY and CDR2 SYGVKD. The DNA of the CDR3 is TGTGCCATCAGTGGAGCGGGGGGGCACGACGAGCAGTACTTC. This encodes CAISGAGGHDEQYF.

This chain joins TRBV19 and TRBJ1-5, with TRBD1 matching 8 bases. CDR1 is LNHDA, CDR2 SQIVND, per germline (reference sequence). The V gene end was trimmed by 3 bases and the J gene end by 6 bases; junction bases not matched to a gene: 10. CDR3 size: 16 residues. The CDR3 loop is CASSMSGQGAFQPQHF. CDR3 coding DNA: TGTGCCAGTAGTATGAGCGGGCAGGGGGCCTTTCAGCCCCAGCATTTT.

The CDR3 region is CASSQRGGFKGEQFF. The CDR3 coding sequence is TGTGCCAGCAGTCAGCGGGGGGGCTTTAAAGGCGAGCAGTTCTTC. This sequence joins TRBV6-5 and TRBJ2-1; 10 nucleotides agree with TRBD2. The germline gives CDR1 MNHEY, CDR2 SVGAGI. This CDR3 spans 15 amino acids. Losses at the gene ends were 5 bases for V and 10 bases for J; bases not matched to a gene: 11.

The chain recombines TRBV7-3 with TRBJ2-7; 13 bases are shared with TRBD2. CDR3 length: 14 residues. Germline V CDR1 and CDR2: SGHTA, FQGTGA. V gave up 2 bases and J gave up 6 bases; unmatched junction bases: 1. Written as DNA, the CDR3 is TGTGCCAGCAGCTTAGGACTAGCGGGAGCCGAGCAGTACTTC. This sequence encodes CASSLGLAGAEQYF. The variable domain in full, with the rest retrieved from reference TRBV7-3 and TRBJ2-7, is GAGVSQTPSNKVTEKGKYVELRCDPISGHTALYWYRQSLGQGPEFLIYFQGTGAADDSGLPNDRFFAVRPEGSVSTLKIQRTERGDSAVYLCASSLGLAGAEQYFGPGTRLTVT.

The chain has TRBV2 and TRBJ2-2; no clear D. There are 13 residues in the CDR3. Germline CDR1 and CDR2: SNHLY and FYNNEI. The V and J ends lost 6 bases and 5 bases respectively, with 10 bases between them. This CDR3 is CASSLRETGELFF. CDR3 coding DNA: TGTGCCAGCAGCCTCAGAGAAACCGGGGAGCTGTTTTTT.

J is TRBJ2-2 and V is TRBV23-1; 9 bases match TRBD1. TRBV23-1 is labeled an ORF, and its function is uncertain. The CDR3 has 16 amino acids. Trimming removed 5 bases from V and 5 bases from J; junction bases left unmatched: 9. In DNA, the CDR3 is TGCGCCAGCAGTGCCGACAGGGGGAATGATACCGGGGAGCTGTTTTTT. Residues: CASSADRGNDTGELFF.

This chain joins TRBV5-1 and TRBJ1-4, with D unclear. CDR1 and CDR2 from the germline V gene are SGHRS and YFSETQ. This CDR3 contains 14 residues. V dropped 0 bases and J dropped 2 bases, with 5 bases sitting between them. The CDR3 nucleotides read TGCGCCAGCAGCTTGGGGAATACTAATGAAAAACTGTTTTTT. Translating it yields CASSLGNTNEKLFF.

This chain connects TRBV6-5 to TRBJ1-1; tentative D call: TRBD1 (5 bases). Germline-derived CDR1 and CDR2 are MNHEY and SVGAGI. CDR3 length: 13 residues. Trimming shortened V by 7 bases and J by 1 base, and 10 bases separated the two germline ends. CDR3 nucleotides: TGTGCCAGCACCGGGGGAAGGAACACTGAAGCTTTCTTT. Translated: CASTGGRNTEAFF.

This clone is a singleton in its sample. This chain joins TRBV29-1 and TRBJ1-1, with D uncertain. V lost 8 bases, J lost 1 base, and 8 bases lay in between. The germline V gene encodes CDR1 SQVTM and CDR2 ANQGSEA. The CDR3 is 11 amino acids. In DNA form, the CDR3 reads TGCAGCATGCGGGGGAACACTGAAGCTTTCTTT. Residues: CSMRGNTEAFF.

The chain has TRBV15 and TRBJ1-5; a possible D gene is TRBD1 (5 bases). Germline V gene lookup returns CDR1 LNHNV and CDR2 YYDKDF (reference sequence). Trimming shortened V by 6 bases and J by 7 bases, and 13 bases separated the two germline ends. The CDR3 is 13 residues long. CDR3 coding DNA: TGTGCCACCAGAGAGGAGGGGCTACAGCCCCAGCATTTT. This codes for CATREEGLQPQHF.

The gene calls are TRBV6-5 and TRBJ1-5; D not certain. Trimming pared 6 bases from V and 7 bases from J, leaving 10 bases between. The CDR3 is made up of 12 amino acids. From germline, CDR1 is MNHEY and CDR2 SVGAGI. The CDR3 DNA follows: TGTGCCAGCAGGAAGGGCGACCAGCCCCAGCATTTT. It yields the protein CASRKGDQPQHF.

The chain has TRBV7-9 and TRBJ2-2; no definite D call. CDR3 length equals 11 residues. Germline CDR1 and CDR2: SEHNR and FQNEAQ (reference sequence). Between the trimmed V and J ends, which lost 6 bases and 6 bases, there was a span of 5 bases. In DNA, the CDR3 is TGTGCCAGCAGTGGTGCCGGGGAGCTGTTTTTT. The encoded protein is CASSGAGELFF.

This chain links TRBV5-1 with TRBJ2-5, with D hard to call. The CDR3 covers 14 residues. CDR1 SGHRS and CDR2 YFSETQ come from the germline V gene. The V end was cut by 0 bases, the J end by 5 bases, with 11 bases between. The CDR3 nucleotides are TGCGCCAGCAGCTTGGCCCAGATGGACGAGACCCAGTACTTC. Its protein is CASSLAQMDETQYF.

This clone has only a few counts. The chain couples TRBV6-6 to TRBJ2-7; 7 bases are a match to TRBD1. With V trimmed by 6 bases and J by 6 bases, 8 bases remained unmatched. The CDR3 contains 13 residues. The germline V gene has CDR1 MNHNY and CDR2 SVGAGI (reference sequence). Written as DNA, the CDR3 is TGTGCCAGCAGGGTTAACAGGGGTTCCGAGCAGTACTTC. Translating gives CASRVNRGSEQYF.

This chain uses TRBV6-1 with TRBJ1-2; D gene uncertain. Trimming took off 3 bases at V and 3 bases at J, with 14 bases between the two ends. CDR1 MNHNS and CDR2 SASEGT come from the germline V gene. The CDR3 sequence is 15 residues long. CDR3 in DNA: TGTGCCAGCAGTGATCCGGCCTTTGCGCACTATGGCTACACCTTC. It encodes CASSDPAFAHYGYTF.

The chain couples TRBV9 to TRBJ1-1; D unresolved. V was pared by 4 bases and J by 5 bases, with 15 bases between. CDR3 length: 14 amino acids. Looked up from germline, CDR1 is SGDLS and CDR2 is YYNGEE. CDR3 nucleotides: TGTGCCAGCAGCCCCCAGCCGGGTAAGACTGAAGCTTTCTTT. Translating gives CASSPQPGKTEAFF.

The gene calls are TRBV4-1 and TRBJ2-7, with 7 nucleotides matching TRBD1. Germline V gene sequence: CDR1 MGHRA, CDR2 YSYEKL. V shed 5 bases and J 4 bases; nucleotides not matched to a gene: 8. The CDR3 spans 14 residues. The CDR3 sequence: CASSRGGPRYEQYF. For the CDR3, the DNA is TGCGCCAGCAGCAGAGGGGGCCCCCGGTACGAGCAGTACTTC.

The rearrangement joins TRBV5-1 to TRBJ1-1; D is perhaps TRBD1 (5 bases). In germline, CDR1 is SGHRS, CDR2 YFSETQ. CDR3 length equals 16 residues. Trimming stripped 0 bases from V and 0 bases from J, with 12 bases between. This CDR3 is CASSLGRGMMNTEAFF. The DNA for the CDR3 is TGCGCCAGCAGCTTGGGTCGGGGGATGATGAACACTGAAGCTTTCTTT.

The chain links TRBV19 to TRBJ2-7; 11 nucleotides match TRBD2. The V segment lost 4 bases and the J segment 2 bases; nucleotides outside the gene matches: 16. CDR3 size: 19 residues. The V gene's germline CDR1 is LNHDA and CDR2 SQIVND (reference sequence). The CDR3 region has the DNA TGTGCCAGTAGTACGGGACAGGGCCAACTAGCGGGAGCACCCTACGAGCAGTACTTC. Encoded protein: CASSTGQGQLAGAPYEQYF.